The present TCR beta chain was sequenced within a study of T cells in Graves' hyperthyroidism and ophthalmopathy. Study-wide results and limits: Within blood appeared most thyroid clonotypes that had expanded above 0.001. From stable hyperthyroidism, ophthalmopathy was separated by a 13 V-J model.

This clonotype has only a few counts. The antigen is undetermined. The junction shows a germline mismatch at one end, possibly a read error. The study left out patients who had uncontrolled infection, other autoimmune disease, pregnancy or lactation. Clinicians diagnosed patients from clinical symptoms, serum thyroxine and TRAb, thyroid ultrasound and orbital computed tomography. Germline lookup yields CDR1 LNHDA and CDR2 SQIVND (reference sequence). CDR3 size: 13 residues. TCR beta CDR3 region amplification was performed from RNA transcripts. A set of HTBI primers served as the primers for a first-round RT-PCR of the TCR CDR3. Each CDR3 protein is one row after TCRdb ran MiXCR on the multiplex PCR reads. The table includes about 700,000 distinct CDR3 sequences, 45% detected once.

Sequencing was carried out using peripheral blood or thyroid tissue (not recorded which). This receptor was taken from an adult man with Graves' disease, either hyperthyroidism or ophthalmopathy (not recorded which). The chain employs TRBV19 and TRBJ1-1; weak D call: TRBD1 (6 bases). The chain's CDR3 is CASSNQGNAEAFF. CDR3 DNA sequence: TGTGCCAGTAGTAACCAGGGGAACGCTGAAGCTTTCTTT.